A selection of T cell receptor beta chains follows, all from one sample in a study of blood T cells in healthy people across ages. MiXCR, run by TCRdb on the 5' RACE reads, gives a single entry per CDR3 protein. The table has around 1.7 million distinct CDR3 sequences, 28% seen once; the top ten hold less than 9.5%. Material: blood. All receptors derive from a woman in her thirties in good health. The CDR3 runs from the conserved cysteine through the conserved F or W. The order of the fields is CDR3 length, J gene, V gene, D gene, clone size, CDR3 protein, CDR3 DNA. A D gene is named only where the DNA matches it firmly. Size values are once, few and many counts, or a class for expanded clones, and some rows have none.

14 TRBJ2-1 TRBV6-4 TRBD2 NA CASSASGGLVEQFF TGTGCCAGCAGTGCGAGCGGGGGGCTGGTTGAGCAGTTCTTC
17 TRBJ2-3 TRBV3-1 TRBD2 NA CASSQLPGRGKEDTQYF TGTGCCAGCAGCCAACTCCCTGGGCGGGGGAAGGAAGATACGCAGTATTTT
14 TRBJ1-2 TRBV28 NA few CASSEGNSNYGYTF TGTGCCAGCAGCGAGGGGAACTCAAACTATGGCTACACCTTC
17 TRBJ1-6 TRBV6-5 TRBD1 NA CAGSYGGTGANNSPLHF TGTGCCGGCAGTTACGGGGGGACAGGGGCTAATAATTCACCCCTCCACTTT
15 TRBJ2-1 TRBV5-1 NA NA CVSTGGAKSYNEQFF TGCGTCAGCACCGGAGGCGCCAAATCCTACAATGAGCAGTTCTTC
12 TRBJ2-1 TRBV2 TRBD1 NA CASSGGGYEQFF TGTGCCAGCAGTGGAGGGGGCTATGAGCAGTTCTTC
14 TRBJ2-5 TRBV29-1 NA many CSVDSTGPQETQYF TGCAGCGTTGATTCCACAGGGCCCCAAGAGACCCAGTACTTC
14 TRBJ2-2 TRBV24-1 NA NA CATSDSLATGELFF TGTGCCACCAGTGACTCCCTAGCTACCGGGGAGCTGTTTTTT
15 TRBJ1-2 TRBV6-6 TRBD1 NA CASSPGQAERKGYTF TGTGCCAGCAGTCCGGGACAGGCGGAAAGGAAAGGCTACACCTTC
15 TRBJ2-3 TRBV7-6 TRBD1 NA CASSLRQGMSDTQYF TGTGCCAGCAGCTTAAGACAGGGGATGAGCGATACGCAGTATTTT
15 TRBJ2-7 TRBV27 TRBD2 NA CASSLSGLADYEQDF TGTGCCAGCAGTTTATCTGGACTAGCGGACTACGAGCAGGACTTC
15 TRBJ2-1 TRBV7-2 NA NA CASRQTGGGHNEQFF TGTGCCAGCAGGCAAACAGGGGGAGGGCACAATGAGCAGTTCTTC
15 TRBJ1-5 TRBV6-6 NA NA CASSSDSTGNQPQHF TGTGCCAGCAGTTCTGACAGCACCGGCAATCAGCCCCAGCATTTT
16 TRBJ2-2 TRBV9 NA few CASSPLGQPNTGELFF TGTGCCAGCAGCCCGCTAGGGCAGCCGAACACCGGGGAGCTGTTTTTT
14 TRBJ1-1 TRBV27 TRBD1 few CASGKGARDTEAFF TGTGCCAGCGGTAAGGGGGCCCGGGACACTGAAGCTTTCTTT
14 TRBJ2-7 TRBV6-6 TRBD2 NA CASSASGSVHEQYF TGTGCCAGCAGTGCTAGCGGGAGCGTCCACGAGCAGTACTTC
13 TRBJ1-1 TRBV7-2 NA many CASSRLGNTEAFF TGTGCCAGCAGCCGTTTGGGAAACACTGAAGCTTTCTTT
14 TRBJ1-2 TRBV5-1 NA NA CASSLAWDGDSHTF TGCGCCAGCAGCTTGGCCTGGGACGGGGACTCCCACACCTTC
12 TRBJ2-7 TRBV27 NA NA CAVTGQAYEQYF TGTGCCGTAACAGGGCAGGCCTACGAGCAGTACTTC
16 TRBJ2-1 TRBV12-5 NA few CASGTPQAGPNNEQFF TGTGCTAGTGGTACTCCCCAGGCGGGGCCGAACAATGAGCAGTTCTTC
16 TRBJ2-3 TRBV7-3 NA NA CASSLLSSRSTDTQYF TGTGCCAGCAGCTTATTATCTAGTCGGAGCACAGATACGCAGTATTTT
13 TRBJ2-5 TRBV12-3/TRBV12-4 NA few CASLLAGLKTQYF TGTGCCAGCCTCCTCGCGGGGTTAAAGACCCAGTACTTC
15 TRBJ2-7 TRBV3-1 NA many CASSPGTGSSYEQYF TGTGCCAGCAGCCCTGGGACTGGGAGCTCCTACGAGCAGTACTTC
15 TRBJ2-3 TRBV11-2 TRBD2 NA CASSSTGTSAGTQYF TGTGCCAGCAGCTCAACCGGGACTAGCGCTGGTACGCAGTATTTT
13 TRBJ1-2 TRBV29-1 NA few CSVPGQGGDGYTF TGCAGCGTCCCGGGGCAAGGGGGAGATGGCTACACCTTC
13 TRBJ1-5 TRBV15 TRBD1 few CATRTGYDQPQHF TGTGCCACACGGACAGGGTATGACCAGCCCCAGCATTTT
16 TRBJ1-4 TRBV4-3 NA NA CASSQSAGYRNEKLFF TGCGCCAGCAGCCAATCCGCGGGGTATAGAAATGAAAAACTGTTTTTT
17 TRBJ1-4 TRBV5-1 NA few CASSPTGWVATNEKLFF TGCGCCAGCAGCCCAACAGGGTGGGTGGCAACTAATGAAAAACTGTTTTTT
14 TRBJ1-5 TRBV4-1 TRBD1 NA CASSRGHGNQPQHF TGCGCCAGCTCGAGGGGGCATGGCAATCAGCCCCAGCATTTT
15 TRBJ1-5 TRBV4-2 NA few CASSQARSGNQPQHF TGTGCCAGCAGCCAAGCCAGGAGCGGCAATCAGCCCCAGCATTTT
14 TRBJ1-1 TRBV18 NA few CASSPRIRSTEAFF TGTGCCAGCTCACCCCGGATCAGGTCGACTGAAGCTTTCTTT
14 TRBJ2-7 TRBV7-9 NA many CASRPIGETYEQYF TGTGCCAGCAGACCCATCGGGGAGACCTACGAGCAGTACTTC
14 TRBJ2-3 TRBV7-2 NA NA CDSSLNTGMDTQYF TGTGACAGCAGCTTAAACACAGGAATGGATACGCAGTATTTT
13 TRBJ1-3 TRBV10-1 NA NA CASMSSSGNTIYF TGCGCCAGCATGAGTTCCTCTGGAAACACCATATATTTT
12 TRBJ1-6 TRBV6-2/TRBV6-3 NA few CASRRANSPLHF TGTGCCAGCAGACGAGCTAATTCACCCCTCCACTTT
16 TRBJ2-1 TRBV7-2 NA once CASSLGPSGGQETQFF TGTGCCAGCAGCTTGGGGCCGAGCGGAGGTCAAGAGACCCAGTTCTTC
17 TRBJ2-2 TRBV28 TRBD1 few CASSFASGQGNTGELFF TGTGCCAGCAGTTTTGCGTCGGGACAGGGGAACACCGGGGAGCTGTTTTTT
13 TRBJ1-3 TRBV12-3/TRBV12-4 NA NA CASSYGSGNTIYF TGTGCCAGCAGTTACGGCTCTGGAAACACCATATATTTT
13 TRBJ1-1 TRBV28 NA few CASTQGVNTEAFF TGTGCCAGCACCCAGGGAGTAAACACTGAAGCTTTCTTT
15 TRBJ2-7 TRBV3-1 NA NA CASSLRDRGGGEQYF TGTGCCAGCAGCCTCCGGGACCGAGGTGGAGGCGAGCAGTACTTC
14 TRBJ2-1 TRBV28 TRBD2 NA CASRSRTSYNEQFF TGTGCCAGCAGATCCAGGACTAGCTACAATGAGCAGTTCTTC
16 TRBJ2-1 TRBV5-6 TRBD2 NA CAGSQLAGGLVTEQFF TGTGCCGGCAGCCAACTAGCGGGGGGGCTAGTTACTGAGCAGTTCTTC
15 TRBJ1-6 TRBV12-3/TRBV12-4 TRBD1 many CASSPRQGGNSPLHF TGTGCCAGCAGCCCACGACAGGGAGGCAATTCACCCCTCCACTTT
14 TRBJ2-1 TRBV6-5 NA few CASSYDWAYNEQFF TGTGCCAGCAGTTACGACTGGGCCTACAATGAGCAGTTCTTC
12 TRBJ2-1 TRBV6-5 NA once CASRRFGNEQFF TGTGCCAGCAGGCGCTTTGGGAATGAGCAGTTCTTC
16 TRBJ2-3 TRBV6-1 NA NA CASSDLGGRGRDTQYF TGTGCCAGCAGTGATCTGGGGGGCAGAGGAAGAGATACGCAGTATTTT
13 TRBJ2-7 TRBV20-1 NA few CSAVEGGVVKQYF TGCAGTGCTGTGGAGGGGGGGGTGGTAAAGCAGTACTTC
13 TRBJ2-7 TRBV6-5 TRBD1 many CASGRDRAYEQYF TGCGCCAGCGGACGGGACAGGGCCTACGAGCAGTACTTC
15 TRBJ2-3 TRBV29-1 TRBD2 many CSVMVLAGNTDTQYF TGCAGCGTTATGGTTCTAGCGGGGAATACAGATACGCAGTATTTT
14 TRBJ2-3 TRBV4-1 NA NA CASIAELGSDTQYF TGCGCCAGTATTGCTGAACTGGGATCAGATACGCAGTATTTT
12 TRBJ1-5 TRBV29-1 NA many CSVGGANQPQHF TGCAGCGTTGGAGGGGCCAATCAGCCCCAGCATTTT
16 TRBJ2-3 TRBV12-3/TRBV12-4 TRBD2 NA CASRGGLAGITDMQYF TGTGCCAGCAGGGGGGGACTAGCGGGGATCACAGATATGCAGTATTTT
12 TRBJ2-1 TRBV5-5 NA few CASSLELHEQFF TGTGCCAGCAGCTTGGAGCTCCATGAGCAGTTCTTC
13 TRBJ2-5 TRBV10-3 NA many CAIAGYQQETQYF TGTGCCATCGCGGGATACCAACAAGAGACCCAGTACTTC
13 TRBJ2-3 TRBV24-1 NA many CATSDLVPDTQYF TGTGCCACCAGTGATTTGGTCCCAGATACGCAGTATTTT
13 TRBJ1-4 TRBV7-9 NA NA CVSSPDSEEKLFF TGTGTCAGCAGCCCGGACAGTGAAGAAAAACTGTTTTTT
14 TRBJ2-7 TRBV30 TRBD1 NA CAWSGRDREYEQYF TGTGCCTGGAGTGGCCGGGACAGGGAGTACGAGCAGTACTTC